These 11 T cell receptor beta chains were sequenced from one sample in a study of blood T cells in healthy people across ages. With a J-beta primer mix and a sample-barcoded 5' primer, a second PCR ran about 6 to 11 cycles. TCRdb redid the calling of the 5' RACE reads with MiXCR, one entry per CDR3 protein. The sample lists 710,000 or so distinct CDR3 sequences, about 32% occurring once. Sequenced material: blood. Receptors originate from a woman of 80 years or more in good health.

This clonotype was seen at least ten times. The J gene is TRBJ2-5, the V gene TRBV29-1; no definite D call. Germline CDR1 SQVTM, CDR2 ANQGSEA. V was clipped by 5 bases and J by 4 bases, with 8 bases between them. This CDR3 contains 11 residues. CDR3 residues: CSVRFTETQYF. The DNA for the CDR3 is TGCAGCGTTCGGTTTACAGAGACCCAGTACTTC.

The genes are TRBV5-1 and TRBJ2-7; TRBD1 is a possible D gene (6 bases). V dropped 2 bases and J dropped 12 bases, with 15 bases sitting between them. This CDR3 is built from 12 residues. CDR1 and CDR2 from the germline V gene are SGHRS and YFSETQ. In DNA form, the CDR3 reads TGCGCCAGCAGCTTTAACAGGGCCTTCTGGTACTTC. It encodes CASSFNRAFWYF.

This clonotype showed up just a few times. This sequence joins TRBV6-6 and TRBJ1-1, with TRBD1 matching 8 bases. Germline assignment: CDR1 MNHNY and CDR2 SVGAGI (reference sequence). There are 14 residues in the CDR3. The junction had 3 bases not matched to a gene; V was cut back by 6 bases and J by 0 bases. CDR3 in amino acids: CASREQGVNTEAFF. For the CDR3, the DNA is TGTGCCAGCAGGGAACAGGGGGTGAACACTGAAGCTTTCTTT.

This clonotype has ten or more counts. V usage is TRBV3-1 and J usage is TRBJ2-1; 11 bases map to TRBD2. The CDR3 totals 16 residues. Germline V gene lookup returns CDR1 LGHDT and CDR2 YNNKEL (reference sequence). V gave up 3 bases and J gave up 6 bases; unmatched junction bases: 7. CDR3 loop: CASSHYSGGAVNEQFF. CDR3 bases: TGTGCCAGCAGCCATTATAGCGGGGGGGCCGTCAATGAGCAGTTCTTC.

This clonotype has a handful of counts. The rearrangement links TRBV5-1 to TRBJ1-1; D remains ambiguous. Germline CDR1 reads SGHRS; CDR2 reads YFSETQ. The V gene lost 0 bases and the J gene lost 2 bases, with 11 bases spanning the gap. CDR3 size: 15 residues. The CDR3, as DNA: TGCGCCAGCAGCTTGGCCGTCGGACCCAACACTGAAGCTTTCTTT. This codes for CASSLAVGPNTEAFF.

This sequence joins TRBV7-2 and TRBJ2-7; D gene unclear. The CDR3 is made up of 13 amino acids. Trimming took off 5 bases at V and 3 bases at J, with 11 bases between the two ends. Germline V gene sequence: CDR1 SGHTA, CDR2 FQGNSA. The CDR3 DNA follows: TGTGCCAGCAGCGCCTTACATATCTACGAGCAGTACTTC. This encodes CASSALHIYEQYF.

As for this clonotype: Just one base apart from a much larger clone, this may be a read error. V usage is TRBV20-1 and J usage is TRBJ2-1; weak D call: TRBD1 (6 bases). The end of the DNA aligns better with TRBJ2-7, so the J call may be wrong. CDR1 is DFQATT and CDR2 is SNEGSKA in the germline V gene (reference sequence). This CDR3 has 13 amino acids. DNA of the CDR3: TGCAGTGCTGGGGCAAGGGGGTACAATGAGCAGTACTTC. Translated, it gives CSAGARGYNEQYF.

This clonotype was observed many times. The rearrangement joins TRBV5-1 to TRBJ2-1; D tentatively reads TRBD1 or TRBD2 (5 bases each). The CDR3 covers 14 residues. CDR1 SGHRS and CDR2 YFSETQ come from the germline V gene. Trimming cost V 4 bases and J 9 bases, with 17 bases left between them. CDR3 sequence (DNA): TGCGCCAGCAGCGGGGACCTCTACGGGATTGAGCAGTTCTTC. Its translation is CASSGDLYGIEQFF.

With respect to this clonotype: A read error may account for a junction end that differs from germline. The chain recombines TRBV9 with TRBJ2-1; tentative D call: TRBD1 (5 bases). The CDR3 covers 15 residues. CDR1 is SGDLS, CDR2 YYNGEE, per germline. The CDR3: CASSVDPTGQETQFF. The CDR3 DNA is TGTGCCAGCAGTGTAGATCCAACCGGACAAGAGACCCAGTTCTTC.

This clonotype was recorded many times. CDR3 loop: CASSQSRANVLTF. The CDR3, as DNA: TGTGCCAGCTCGCAATCGAGGGCCAACGTCCTGACTTTC. The genes are TRBV18 and TRBJ2-6; D is unclear. CDR1 KGHSH and CDR2 LQKENI come from the germline V gene. V gave up 6 bases and J gave up 5 bases, with 8 bases separating them. CDR3 size: 13 residues.

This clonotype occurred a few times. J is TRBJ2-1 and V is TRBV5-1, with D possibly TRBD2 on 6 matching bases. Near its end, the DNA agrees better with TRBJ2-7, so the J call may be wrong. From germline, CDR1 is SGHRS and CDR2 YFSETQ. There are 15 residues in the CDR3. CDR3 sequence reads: CASSWLASSYNEQYF. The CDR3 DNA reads TGCGCCAGCAGCTGGCTAGCGAGTTCCTACAATGAGCAGTACTTC.